Below, 4 T cell receptor beta chains from the same sample are listed, as sequenced in a study of blood T cell repertoires in COVID-19 (dated by TCRdb to 2018 to 2021). The library relied on the immunoSEQ multiplex PCR assay. TCRdb stores this immuneACCESS table with in-frame sequences only. Part of the clones is absent; in the studies checked, under half of the shortfall reflects unresolved V genes, and no reason is known for the rest. This sample has more than 55,000 clones in its table, and approximately 90% of those were observed once. The top ten clones comprise 15% to 20% of the sample. Sample: peripheral blood. The origin of the receptors is a woman aged 60-75 years with COVID-19, enrolled during active disease.

The chain links TRBV9 to TRBJ2-5, with 10 positions matching TRBD1. V lost 3 bases and J lost 4; bases outside the gene matches: 6. This CDR3 has 15 amino acids. The germline V gene has CDR1 SGDLS and CDR2 YYNGEE. CDR3 DNA: TGTGCCAGCAGCGAGGGGGACAGGGGAACAGAGACCCAGTACTTC. Translating gives CASSEGDRGTETQYF.

CDR3 amino acids: CASSLRSGTSGIQETQYF. CDR3 sequence (DNA): TGTGCCAGCAGCCTAAGATCTGGGACTAGCGGGATACAAGAGACCCAGTACTTC. The chain carries TRBV7-6 and TRBJ2-5, with TRBD2 matching 13 bases. Germline lookup yields CDR1 SGHVS and CDR2 FNYEAQ. This CDR3 is built from 18 residues. The ends lost 5 bases at V and 2 bases at J; junction bases unmatched: 11.

The gene calls are TRBV19 and TRBJ1-2; D remains ambiguous. The V end lost 2 bases, the J end lost 2 bases, and 9 bases lay between the germline ends. Germline-derived CDR1 and CDR2 are LNHDA and SQIVND (reference sequence). The CDR3 is made up of 14 amino acids. The CDR3 region has the DNA TGTGCCAGTAGTATAAGCAGGCCGAACTATGGCTACACCTTC. Translated, it gives CASSISRPNYGYTF.

The chain employs TRBV4-1 and TRBJ1-3; the D is unclear. The ends were cut back, 1 base at V and 0 bases at J, with 10 bases in the middle. Germline V gives CDR1 MGHRA, CDR2 YSYEKL. This CDR3 has 16 amino acids. The CDR3 nucleotides are TGCGCCAGCAGCCAAGGCAGTGAAAACTCTGGAAACACCATATATTTT. Protein: CASSQGSENSGNTIYF.